The clone carrying this T cell receptor (beta chain) appeared many times. This specimen comes from a study of metastatic and nonmetastatic thyroid tumors. V lost 6 bases and J lost 6; bases outside the gene matches: 6. The CDR3 is 14 amino acids. Germline loops: CDR1 ENHRY, CDR2 SYGVKD. All patients were treatment-naive before thyroid surgery. TCRdb re-clonotyped the PCR reads via MiXCR. The table has around 28,000 clones, roughly 15% seen once. This TCR was recovered from a female donor with papillary thyroid cancer or a benign thyroid nodule (not recorded which). Some clones in this sample may be carry-over from other donors' samples. Material for sequencing was blood. V and J are TRBV10-3 and TRBJ2-2, with TRBD2 matching over 8 bases. In DNA form, the CDR3 reads TGTGCCATCAGGTCAGCGGGAGACCCCGGGGAGCTGTTTTTT. Translating gives CAIRSAGDPGELFF.